This TCR beta chain appears in the sequencing data of a study of neoadjuvant nivolumab and ipilimumab in lung cancer. Overall study results and limits: TCR clonality did not significantly correlate with pathologic tumor regression. Resected tumors had greater TCR richness and clonality than uninvolved lung. Resected-tumor TCR richness correlated positively with pretherapy blood richness.

TCRdb keeps only in-frame clones here, not all; method: immunoSEQ multiplex PCR. The data hold 15,000 to 20,000 clones, with more than 70% observed a single time. The CDR3 is 15 amino acids. V lost 0 bases to trimming and J lost 5 bases, with 11 bases between them. The V gene's germline CDR1 is SGHRS and CDR2 YFSETQ. As to this clone: The antigen is unknown.

The TCR comes from an adult with non-small cell lung cancer. The J gene is TRBJ2-2, the V gene TRBV5-1; D is uncertain. Material: tumor tissue, obtained after neoadjuvant nivolumab, alone or with ipilimumab, at or shortly before surgery. The CDR3 region is CASSLDWGSTGELFF. CDR3 coding DNA: TGCGCCAGCAGCTTGGATTGGGGAAGTACCGGGGAGCTGTTTTTT.